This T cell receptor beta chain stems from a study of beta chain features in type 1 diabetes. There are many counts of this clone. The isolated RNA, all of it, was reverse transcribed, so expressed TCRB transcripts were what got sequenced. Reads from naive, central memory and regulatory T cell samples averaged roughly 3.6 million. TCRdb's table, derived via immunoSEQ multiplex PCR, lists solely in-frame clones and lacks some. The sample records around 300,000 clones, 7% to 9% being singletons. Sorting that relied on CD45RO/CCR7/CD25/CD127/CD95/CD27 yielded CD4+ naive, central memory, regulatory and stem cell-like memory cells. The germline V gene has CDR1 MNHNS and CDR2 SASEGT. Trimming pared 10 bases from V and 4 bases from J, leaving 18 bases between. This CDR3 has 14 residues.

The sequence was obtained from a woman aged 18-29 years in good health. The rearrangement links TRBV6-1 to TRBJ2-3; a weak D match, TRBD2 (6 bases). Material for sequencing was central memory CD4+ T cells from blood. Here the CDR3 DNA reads TGTGCCACAAGGACTAACCTTTTCGCAGATACGCAGTATTTT. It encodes CATRTNLFADTQYF.